The 25 T cell receptor beta chains presented below share a single source sample, sequenced in a study of molecular identifiers for immune sequencing clone quantification. Using its own MiXCR run on the PCR reads, TCRdb lists one record per CDR3 protein. This sample has more than 450,000 distinct CDR3 sequences, with about a fifth found just once. Specimen: naive CD8+ T cells from blood, with Jurkat cell RNA spiked in. Subset given: FACS-sorted CD8+CD4-CCR7+CD45RA+ naive T cells. The origin of the receptors is a human donor in good health. Some libraries in this study had Jurkat cell RNA spiked in.

This clonotype was seen many times. The CDR3 nucleotides read TGTGCCAGCACGAGCTTGACAGGTTTTAACTATGGCTACACCTTC. It encodes CASTSLTGFNYGYTF. The chain carries TRBV2 and TRBJ1-2; D perhaps matches TRBD1 (6 bases). The V and J ends lost 7 bases and 1 base respectively, with 16 bases between them. Germline V lookup: CDR1 SNHLY, CDR2 FYNNEI. The CDR3 totals 15 residues. Full variable domain (rest looked up from reference TRBV2 and TRBJ1-2): EPEVTQTPSHQVTQMGQEVILRCVPISNHLYFYWYRQILGQKVEFLVSFYNNEISEKSEIFDDQFSVERPDGSNFTLKIRSTKLEDSAMYFCASTSLTGFNYGYTFGSGTRLTVV.

This chain links TRBV30 with TRBJ1-4; D remains ambiguous. CDR3 length: 14 residues. The ends were cut back, 1 base at V and 0 bases at J, with 6 bases in the middle. Germline assignment: CDR1 GTSNPN and CDR2 SVGIG (reference sequence). The CDR3 sequence: CAWSEGATNEKLFF. DNA of the CDR3: TGTGCCTGGAGTGAGGGAGCAACTAATGAAAAACTGTTTTTT.

V gene TRBV20-1 combines with J gene TRBJ2-1; D possibly uses TRBD1 or TRBD2 (5 bases each). V lost 1 base and J 5 bases, leaving 18 bases between the germline ends. This CDR3 is 16 amino acids long. Germline CDR1 and CDR2: DFQATT and SNEGSKA (reference sequence). The CDR3 loop reads CSARVLPGRENNEQFF. In DNA form, the CDR3 reads TGCAGTGCTAGAGTTCTTCCGGGACGAGAAAACAATGAGCAGTTCTTC.

This clonotype has a count of ten or more. In DNA, the CDR3 is TGTGCCAGCGGGGGGGGAGGCGAGCAGTACTTC. Its protein is CASGGGGEQYF. The genes are TRBV6-6 and TRBJ2-7, with 7 bases identical to TRBD2. The CDR3 is 11 residues long. The junction had 4 bases not matched to a gene; V was cut back by 8 bases and J by 6 bases. Germline lookup yields CDR1 MNHNY and CDR2 SVGAGI (reference sequence).

A note on this clonotype: A much larger clone is a single base away; this may be a read error. The CDR3, as DNA: TGTGCCAGCAGTAAGACTAGCGGGGCTTCCACAGATACGCAGTATTTT. It is translated as CASSKTSGASTDTQYF. The V gene is TRBV6-5, the J gene TRBJ2-3, with 11 bases identical to TRBD2. This CDR3 is built from 16 residues. Germline V gene lookup returns CDR1 MNHEY and CDR2 SVGAGI. V was clipped by 5 bases and J by 2 bases; unmatched bases: 6.

The sample holds many counts of this clonotype. The chain combines TRBV28 with TRBJ1-1, with D possibly being TRBD1 (5 bases). The V end lost 11 bases, the J end lost 3 bases, and 16 bases lay between the germline ends. The CDR3 runs 13 residues. Germline V gene data show CDR1 as MDHEN and CDR2 as SYDVKM. The CDR3 coding sequence is TGTGCCTCCCGGGACCCTTTCGACACTGAAGCTTTCTTT. Translating gives CASRDPFDTEAFF.

For this clonotype: A read error may be the cause here, since a much bigger clone is one base away. V and J are TRBV29-1 and TRBJ2-1; possible D gene TRBD2, 6 bases. Trimming stripped 2 bases from V and 9 bases from J, with 11 bases between. The CDR3 totals 12 residues. CDR1 and CDR2 (germline): SQVTM, ANQGSEA. CDR3 sequence reads: CSVEWEEGEQFF. CDR3 in DNA: TGCAGCGTTGAATGGGAGGAGGGTGAGCAGTTCTTC.

This clonotype was detected many times. This chain uses TRBV7-9 with TRBJ2-7, with a tentative D call TRBD1 (6 bases). Germline V lookup: CDR1 SEHNR, CDR2 FQNEAQ (reference sequence). This CDR3 contains 15 residues. Trimming removed 5 bases at V and 7 bases at J, with 21 bases between. The CDR3 coding sequence is TGTGCCAGCAGCCCAACCGGGACACCAAACTGGGAGCAGTACTTC. Translation gives CASSPTGTPNWEQYF. Full variable domain (outside the CDR3, taken from reference TRBV7-9 and TRBJ2-7): DTGVSQNPRHKITKRGQNVTFRCDPISEHNRLYWYRQTLGQGPEFLTYFQNEAQLEKSRLLSDRFSAERPKGSFSTLEIQRTEQGDSAMYLCASSPTGTPNWEQYFGPGTRLTVT.

The chain carries TRBV2 and TRBJ1-5; 7 nucleotides line up with TRBD1. With 6 bases clipped from V and 5 bases from J, the junction kept 10 bases outside the gene matches. The CDR3 contains 15 residues. Germline CDR1 and CDR2: SNHLY and FYNNEI. CDR3 sequence reads: CASSPPGTAHQPQHF. The CDR3 DNA is TGTGCCAGCAGCCCCCCCGGGACAGCCCATCAGCCCCAGCATTTT.

As for this clonotype: A clone one base away is much larger, so this may be a read error. V and J are TRBV2 and TRBJ2-5; the D is unclear. This CDR3 spans 15 amino acids. CDR1 SNHLY and CDR2 FYNNEI come from the germline V gene. Between the trimmed V and J ends, which lost 2 bases and 1 base, there was a span of 11 bases. CDR3: CASSECTAAQETQYF. The CDR3 DNA reads as TGTGCCAGCAGTGAATGCACGGCTGCCCAAGAGACCCAGTACTTC.

This clonotype was picked up a small number of times. The genes are TRBV7-3 and TRBJ2-2, with 13 positions matching TRBD2. The CDR3 is made up of 17 amino acids. V trimming: 4 bases; J trimming: 3 bases; junction bases outside the gene matches: 5. Germline lookup yields CDR1 SGHTA and CDR2 FQGTGA. For the CDR3, the DNA is TGTGCCAGCAGCTCATGGACTAGCGGGAGCGACACCGGGGAGCTGTTTTTT. Translating it yields CASSSWTSGSDTGELFF.

This clonotype has a count of ten or more. This sequence joins TRBV4-1 and TRBJ2-1, with D perhaps given as TRBD1 or TRBD2 (6 bases each). The CDR3 spans 14 residues. V was shortened by 8 bases and J by 4 bases, with 15 bases between the two germline ends. CDR1 is MGHRA and CDR2 is YSYEKL in the germline V gene. CDR3 region: CASRERGGYNEQFF. CDR3 DNA: TGCGCCAGCCGGGAGCGAGGGGGATACAATGAGCAGTTCTTC.

The chain joins TRBV2 to TRBJ1-1; D might be TRBD1 (5 bases). Germline values: CDR1 SNHLY, CDR2 FYNNEI. The CDR3 covers 15 residues. V was trimmed by 5 bases and J by 3 bases, leaving 16 bases between them. CDR3 DNA: TGTGCCAGCAGTCAGGGAAACCAACAGTACACTGAAGCTTTCTTT. Residues: CASSQGNQQYTEAFF. The full variable domain, completed using reference TRBV2 and TRBJ1-1, is EPEVTQTPSHQVTQMGQEVILRCVPISNHLYFYWYRQILGQKVEFLVSFYNNEISEKSEIFDDQFSVERPDGSNFTLKIRSTKLEDSAMYFCASSQGNQQYTEAFFGQGTRLTVV.

This clonotype has a count of ten or more. This chain connects TRBV7-3 to TRBJ2-2, with 10 bases matching TRBD1. V was clipped by 4 bases and J by 5 bases; unmatched bases: 1. This CDR3 spans 14 amino acids. Germline CDR1 and CDR2: SGHTA and FQGTGA. The CDR3 DNA reads TGTGCCAGCAGCTCGGGACAGGGGACCGGGGAGCTGTTTTTT. It is translated as CASSSGQGTGELFF.

This clonotype appeared a few times. The chain combines TRBV6-5 with TRBJ2-5, with TRBD1 matching over 7 bases. Germline V CDR1 and CDR2: MNHEY, SVGAGI. The CDR3 has 16 amino acids. V lost 2 bases and J lost 6; bases outside the gene matches: 12. The CDR3: CASSYEGRGGAKTQYF. CDR3 DNA sequence: TGTGCCAGCAGTTACGAGGGGCGAGGGGGCGCTAAGACCCAGTACTTC.

This clonotype was seen repeatedly, ten times or more. This rearrangement joins TRBV25-1 to TRBJ1-1, with D unresolved. V lost 4 bases, J lost 6 bases, and 3 bases lay in between. This CDR3 is built from 10 residues. CDR1 is MGHDK and CDR2 is SYGVNS in the germline V gene. CDR3 amino acids: CASSGSEAFF. The CDR3 DNA sequence: TGTGCCAGCAGTGGATCTGAAGCTTTCTTT.

The table lists this clonotype with many counts. This chain connects TRBV9 to TRBJ2-3; D not resolved. This CDR3 has 12 amino acids. V gave up 4 bases and J gave up 8 bases, with 11 bases separating them. Germline-derived CDR1 and CDR2 are SGDLS and YYNGEE. CDR3 nucleotides: TGTGCCAGCAGCACCGACCCTAGTACGCAGTATTTT. Amino acid sequence: CASSTDPSTQYF.

The gene calls are TRBV7-2 and TRBJ2-7; D is ambiguous. The germline CDR1 and CDR2 sequences are SGHTA and FQGNSA. This CDR3 is built from 14 residues. Trimming stripped 5 bases from V and 0 bases from J, with 11 bases between. For the CDR3, the DNA is TGTGCCAGCAGCCCCCTCAAGGGCTCCTACGAGCAGTACTTC. Its protein is CASSPLKGSYEQYF.

This clonotype was detected only a few times. The chain uses TRBV10-2 and TRBJ1-2; TRBD1 agrees at 8 bases. The trim removed 5 bases at V and 8 bases at J, leaving 13 bases unmatched. The CDR3 is 15 amino acids. Germline-derived CDR1 and CDR2 are WSHSY and SAAADI. The CDR3 DNA sequence: TGCGCCAGCAGTACGATAGACAGGGGAGTAAGGGGCTACACCTTC. This gives the protein CASSTIDRGVRGYTF.

The rearrangement uses TRBV27 and TRBJ2-7, with a tentative D call TRBD2 (7 bases). V lost 5 bases, J lost 0 bases, and 14 bases lay in between. Germline V CDR1 and CDR2: MNHEY, SMNVEV (reference sequence). CDR3 length: 15 amino acids. CDR3 sequence reads: CASSRGGTPSYEQYF. The CDR3 coding sequence is TGTGCCAGCAGTCGGGGAGGGACACCCTCCTACGAGCAGTACTTC.

There are a few counts of this clonotype. The chain combines TRBV29-1 with TRBJ2-7, with 7 nucleotides matching TRBD1. V lost 3 bases, J lost 2 bases, and 10 bases stayed unmatched. This CDR3 has 15 amino acids. Germline loops: CDR1 SQVTM, CDR2 ANQGSEA. In nucleotides, the CDR3 is TGCAGCGTTGACCTGGGGACAGCCAATCCCTACGAGCAGTACTTC. Its protein product is CSVDLGTANPYEQYF.

The chain joins TRBV6-5 to TRBJ1-5; D gene uncertain. V dropped 8 bases and J dropped 5 bases, with 22 bases sitting between them. CDR3 length: 16 residues. Looked up from germline, CDR1 is MNHEY and CDR2 is SVGAGI. CDR3 loop: CASEHDVGYDYQPQHF. The CDR3 bases are TGTGCCAGCGAACACGATGTAGGGTACGACTATCAGCCCCAGCATTTT.

This chain uses TRBV7-2 with TRBJ2-5; 9 bases map to TRBD2. V lost 4 bases, J lost 0 bases, and 9 bases stayed unmatched. The CDR3 length is 17 residues. The germline CDR1 and CDR2 sequences are SGHTA and FQGNSA. This chain's CDR3 is CASSYDPSGVYQETQYF. The CDR3, as DNA: TGTGCCAGCAGCTACGACCCTAGCGGGGTGTACCAAGAGACCCAGTACTTC.

In this sample, this clonotype turned up a few times. V gene TRBV19 combines with J gene TRBJ2-1; D perhaps matches TRBD1 (5 bases). The CDR3 is made up of 15 amino acids. Germline V CDR1 and CDR2: LNHDA, SQIVND (reference sequence). Trimming took off 3 bases at V and 5 bases at J, with 14 bases between the two ends. The CDR3 nucleotides read TGTGCCAGTAGTATCCCCACAGGCCGGAACAATGAGCAGTTCTTC. This encodes CASSIPTGRNNEQFF.

On this clonotype: Given a much more abundant clone one base away, this may be a read error. The chain uses TRBV4-3 and TRBJ1-3; D gene ambiguous. This CDR3 contains 15 residues. Germline CDR1 is LGHNA and CDR2 is YSLEER. V lost 1 base and J lost 0, with 7 bases in between. The CDR3 DNA is TGCGCCAGCAGCCAAGCATCCGGCTCTGGAAACACCATATATTTT. Its protein product is CASSQASGSGNTIYF.